This paragraph reports one T cell receptor (beta chain). As yet, its antigen is unknown. This record belongs to a study of shared clonotypes between healthy human individuals. Whole-study context: CD8 memory received one plate per donor, CD8 naive two, CD4 memory three and CD4 naive three.

This CDR3 contains 11 residues. V was clipped by 5 bases and J by 5 bases, with 9 bases between them. Germline-derived CDR1 and CDR2 are SQVTM and ANQGSEA. The donors, all of them Caucasian adults, lived in Nashville, Tennessee. TCRdb's copy holds only in-frame clones and misses some; the assay was immunoSEQ multiplex PCR. Seen here are 330,000 or so clones, over 65% observed once, and the top ten hold 10%. Study results and caveats: Compared with clonotypes that all four donors shared, non-shared clonotypes had lower generation probabilities.

The sample consisted of memory CD4+ T cells sorted from blood. Subset meaning: CD45RA-negative fraction. The rearrangement joins TRBV29-1 to TRBJ2-5; no reliable D call. The origin of this receptor is a man under 40 in good health. The CDR3 region is CSVRPMETQYF. CDR3 nucleotide sequence: TGCAGCGTTCGTCCTATGGAGACCCAGTACTTC.